This TCR beta chain stems from a study of T cell responses to AZD1222 COVID-19 vaccine. Study-wide results and caveats: Baseline serostatus was positive in only six AZD1222 recipients. Repertoire samples came only from after the peak T cell response. Donors in the cohort were predominantly white British and more often female, and clonal diversity was possibly underestimated.

About this clone itself: Antigen specificity is unknown.

Profiling relied on immunoSEQ multiplex PCR, and the TCRdb table lists in-frame clones only, not all of them. The data contain some 130,000 clones, more than 75% of them singletons. In germline, CDR1 is SGDLS, CDR2 YYNGEE. V gave up 4 bases and J gave up 4 bases, with 14 bases separating them. This CDR3 spans 14 amino acids. The sequencing here drew on peripheral blood, taken on day 0 of AZD1222 vaccination. The TCR comes from an adult in good health. The V gene is TRBV9, the J gene TRBJ1-1; D unresolved. CDR3 protein: CASSSAHEGTEAFF. In nucleotides, the CDR3 is TGTGCCAGCAGCTCAGCCCACGAAGGCACTGAAGCTTTCTTT.